The next 6 T cell receptor beta chains were all read from a single sample in a study of cytomegalovirus exposure and HLA in healthy donors. The PCR ran on 60 Vbeta and 13 Jbeta primers. Generated by immunoSEQ multiplex PCR, the TCRdb table keeps only in-frame clones and is missing some. The sample consists of about 120,000 clones, over 65% of them appearing once. Sequenced input: PBMCs. These receptors all come from a woman in her 50s in good health and CMV-seropositive.

This clone was seen a handful of times. The chain carries TRBV5-1 and TRBJ2-7; TRBD2 agrees at 9 bases. The germline V gene has CDR1 SGHRS and CDR2 YFSETQ. Trimming cost V 0 bases and J 4 bases; bases outside gene matches: 5. CDR3 length: 15 residues. CDR3 DNA sequence: TGCGCCAGCAGCTTGGGCGGGAGGGCGAGATACGAGCAGTACTTC. Its translation: CASSLGGRARYEQYF. Combining the CDR3 with reference TRBV5-1 and TRBJ2-7 gives the whole variable domain KAGVTQTPRYLIKTRGQQVTLSCSPISGHRSVSWYQQTPGQGLQFLFEYFSETQRNKGNFPGRFSGRQFSNSRSEMNVSTLELGDSALYLCASSLGGRARYEQYFGPGTRLTVT.

This clone was seen only a few times. The gene calls are TRBV5-6 and TRBJ2-1, with D possibly TRBD1 on 6 matching bases. The V end was cut by 6 bases, the J end by 4 bases, with 17 bases between. This CDR3 is built from 15 residues. The germline V gene encodes CDR1 SGHDT and CDR2 YYEEEE. The CDR3, as DNA: TGTGCCAGCAACTTTCGCCACAGGGATTACAATGAGCAGTTCTTC. The encoded protein is CASNFRHRDYNEQFF.

The CDR3 nucleotides read TGTGCCAGCAGTTTATCGGGGGCAGCGGGGACCGGGGGTGGCTACACCTTC. Amino acids: CASSLSGAAGTGGGYTF. The V call is TRBV27, the J call TRBJ1-2; D possibly corresponds to TRBD1 (6 bases). CDR3 length: 17 residues. V was shortened by 0 bases and J by 7 bases, with 21 bases between the two germline ends. From germline, CDR1 is MNHEY and CDR2 SMNVEV (reference sequence).

This clone has a single count. The V gene is TRBV30, the J gene TRBJ1-4, with a tentative D call TRBD1 (5 bases). CDR1 is GTSNPN, CDR2 SVGIG, per germline (reference sequence). Trimming left V 3 bases short and J 8 bases short, with 19 bases between. This CDR3 is built from 15 residues. The CDR3 DNA sequence: TGTGCCTGGAGCCTCACGGAGGGGTGGAACGAAAAACTGTTTTTT. It translates to CAWSLTEGWNEKLFF.

This clone occurred once. The genes are TRBV18 and TRBJ1-1; 9 bases match TRBD1. CDR1 and CDR2 from the germline V gene are KGHSH and LQKENI. After removal of 3 bases from V and 11 bases from J, the junction contained 13 bases not matched to a gene. The CDR3 is 15 amino acids. The CDR3 bases are TGTGCCAGCTCACCTCCGCCGGGACAGGGAGGTCTGGCTTTCTTT. It codes for CASSPPPGQGGLAFF. The variable domain in full, completed from reference TRBV18 and TRBJ1-1, reads NAGVMQNPRHLVRRRGQEARLRCSPMKGHSHVYWYRQLPEEGLKFMVYLQKENIIDESGMPKERFSAEFPKEGPSILRIQQVVRGDSAAYFCASSPPPGQGGLAFFGQGTRLTVV.

The chain couples TRBV4-3 to TRBJ2-1; the D gene is possibly TRBD1 (6 bases). CDR3 size: 13 residues. The V gene lost 0 bases and the J gene lost 8 bases, with 8 bases spanning the gap. The germline V gene has CDR1 LGHNA and CDR2 YSLEER. The CDR3 sequence is CASSQEWGHEQFF. The CDR3 nucleotides are TGCGCCAGCAGCCAAGAATGGGGGCATGAGCAGTTCTTC.